This T cell receptor beta chain was sequenced in a study of cytomegalovirus exposure and HLA in healthy donors. Researchers ran the PCR with 60 Vbeta and 13 Jbeta primers. Assay: immunoSEQ multiplex PCR; the TCRdb copy retains only in-frame clones and omits some. The sample lists about 140,000 clones; 72% were seen once. Germline values: CDR1 KGHSH, CDR2 LQKENI. This CDR3 region has 14 residues. The V gene lost 6 bases and the J gene lost 5 bases, with 16 bases spanning the gap. The sequence derives from a middle-aged man in good health and CMV-seropositive. Sequencing was performed on PBMCs. The genes are TRBV18 and TRBJ1-1; a possible D gene is TRBD1 (5 bases). The CDR3 DNA reads TGTGCCAGCTCCCAGTCGGGGGAAGGTACTGAAGCTTTCTTT. Amino acid sequence: CASSQSGEGTEAFF.